This T cell receptor beta chain was observed in a study of T cells after yellow fever vaccination. Study conclusions and caveats: Any FACS-sorted repertoire could hold abundant clonotypes that contaminate it from the bulk population. There was a small share of clonotypes that showed up in both the CD4 and CD8 compartments. Once the booster was given, most primary-vaccination clones reappeared, at approximately 97% for CD4 and over 70% for CD8. On re-exposure, the response was weaker but peaked faster, at day 5 versus 15.

A word on this clonotype: Its antigen is unidentified.

TCRdb passed the 5' RACE reads through MiXCR, listing each CDR3 protein once. Of 300,000 to 400,000 distinct CDR3 sequences listed, roughly 8.7% are singletons. The CDR3 spans 13 residues. Trimming removed 1 base from V and 4 bases from J, with 8 bases in between. Germline assignment: CDR1 SGHRS and CDR2 YFSETQ. Sequenced material: PBMCs, taken on the day of the first yellow fever vaccination. The TCR comes from a man between 18 and 35 years old who received the YFV17D yellow fever vaccine. The chain combines TRBV5-1 with TRBJ2-5, with no clear D. This chain's CDR3 is CASSLQDRETQYF. The CDR3 region has the DNA TGCGCCAGCAGCTTGCAGGATAGAGAGACCCAGTACTTC.